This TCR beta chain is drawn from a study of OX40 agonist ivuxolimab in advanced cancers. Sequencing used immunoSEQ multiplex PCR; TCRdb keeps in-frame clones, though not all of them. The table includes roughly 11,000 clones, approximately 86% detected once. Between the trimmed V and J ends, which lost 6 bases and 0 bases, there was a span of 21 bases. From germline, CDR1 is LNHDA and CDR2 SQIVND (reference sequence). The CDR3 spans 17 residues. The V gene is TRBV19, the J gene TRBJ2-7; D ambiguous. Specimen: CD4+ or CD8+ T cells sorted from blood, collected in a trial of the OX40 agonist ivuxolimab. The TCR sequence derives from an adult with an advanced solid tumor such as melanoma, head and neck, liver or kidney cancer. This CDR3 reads CASSPGPLHQASYEQYF. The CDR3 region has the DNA TGTGCCAGTAGCCCGGGCCCGTTACATCAGGCCTCCTACGAGCAGTACTTC.